The clone carrying this T cell receptor beta chain has a count of ten or more. Its antigen is currently unknown. This specimen belongs to a study of T cells in Graves' hyperthyroidism and ophthalmopathy. TCR beta CDR3 sequences were amplified from RNA transcripts. RT-PCR in the first round (using the HTBI primer set) targeted the TCR CDR3. TCRdb itself ran the multiplex PCR reads through MiXCR, one entry per CDR3 protein. The sample carries around 600,000 distinct CDR3 sequences, less than 20% recorded once. A lack of ophthalmopathy progression within 18 months defined stable Graves' hyperthyroidism. Extraction of PBMCs used roughly 9.3 ml of fresh peripheral blood. General observations from the study: Ophthalmopathy was predicted by the model a median of about 6.5 months ahead of onset.

This CDR3 region has 17 residues. Germline V gene lookup returns CDR1 SGHRS and CDR2 YFSETQ. J was trimmed by 2 bases and V by 4 bases; bases with no gene match: 11. Sequencing input: blood. This sequence joins TRBV5-1 and TRBJ2-1; 8 nucleotides agree with TRBD2. The clonotype originates from a woman in her 30s with Graves' hyperthyroidism. The CDR3: CASSPQRASGPYNEQFF. DNA of the CDR3: TGCGCCAGCAGCCCCCAGCGGGCTAGCGGGCCCTACAATGAGCAGTTCTTC.